A selection of T cell receptor beta chains follows, all from one sample in a study of T-cell memory formation after mild COVID-19. Each CDR3 protein gets one entry after TCRdb re-called the 5' RACE reads with MiXCR. The sample contains about 290,000 distinct CDR3 sequences, over 15% of which appear only once. Sequencing was carried out using PBMCs or a T cell subset sorted from them (not recorded which). The receptors derive from a man younger than 30 who had mild COVID-19 (a few samples of this study predate the infection). Cell type and time point are not known. CDR3s include the opening cysteine and the closing phenylalanine or tryptophan. D genes are given only for firm matches. Clone size is given for some rows only: seen once, a few or many times, or a class if the clone is expanded.

CDR3 DNA	CDR3 protein	D gene	V gene	J gene	clone size
TGTGCCAGCAGTCCCGGGACAGGAGACCATCAGCCCCAGCATTTT	CASSPGTGDHQPQHF	TRBD1	TRBV12-3/TRBV12-4	TRBJ1-5	few
TGTGCCAGCAGCTTGACTAGCGGGGCCCCGGAGGACTTC	CASSLTSGAPEDF	TRBD2	TRBV7-2	TRBJ2-7	NA
TGTGCCAGCAGCCTCCAGGGGGGGGGCTCTGGCTACACCTTC	CASSLQGGGSGYTF	TRBD1	TRBV6-5	TRBJ1-2	NA
TGCAGCGTTGGAAGGGGCCCTCTTAGCACAGATACGCAGTATTTT	CSVGRGPLSTDTQYF	NA	TRBV29-1	TRBJ2-3	NA
TGTGCCAGCTCACCACGTGCCAAAGAGACCCAGTACTTC	CASSPRAKETQYF	NA	TRBV18	TRBJ2-5	few
TGTGCCAGCAGTTTTTCAAGCGGAAAGGGGGCCCTGGATACGCAGTATTTT	CASSFSSGKGALDTQYF	TRBD1	TRBV12-3/TRBV12-4	TRBJ2-3	NA
TGTGCCAGCAGTGAGAATGAAGAGACCCAGTACTTC	CASSENEETQYF	NA	TRBV2	TRBJ2-5	few
TGCGCCAGCAGCCAAGTGCAGGGCCCCAATGAGCAGTTCTTC	CASSQVQGPNEQFF	NA	TRBV4-1	TRBJ2-1	NA
TGCAGTGCTTCCTACGGGGGAGGAGAGACCCAGTACTTC	CSASYGGGETQYF	NA	TRBV20-1	TRBJ2-5	NA
TGTGCCAGCAGCAAGGTCACTGAAGCTTTCTTT	CASSKVTEAFF	NA	TRBV6-2/TRBV6-3	TRBJ1-1	few
TGTGCCAGCAGCCCTACGACAGGGGGCGTAAACATTCAGTACTTC	CASSPTTGGVNIQYF	TRBD1	TRBV7-9	TRBJ2-4	NA
TGTGCCTGGAGTGTACAGGGCGCCGGGCCCCAGCATTTT	CAWSVQGAGPQHF	NA	TRBV30	TRBJ1-5	once
TGCGCCAGCAGCCAAGCTCGGGGCTATGAAGCTTTCTTT	CASSQARGYEAFF	NA	TRBV4-3	TRBJ1-1	NA
TGCAGCGTTGAAGATTGGACGCCGATGAACACTGAAGCTTTCTTT	CSVEDWTPMNTEAFF	NA	TRBV29-1	TRBJ1-1	few
TGTGCCAGCAGCCGAGGCGAGACAGCATATGGCTACACCTTC	CASSRGETAYGYTF	NA	TRBV7-9	TRBJ1-2	many
TGTGCCAGCAGAAAGGGGGGACTTAACAATGAGCAGTTCTTC	CASRKGGLNNEQFF	NA	TRBV7-3	TRBJ2-1	NA
TGTGCCAGCAGCCAAGACCCAGGGACCATGAACACTGAAGCTTTCTTT	CASSQDPGTMNTEAFF	NA	TRBV14	TRBJ1-1	few
TGTGCCAGCAGCCAAAGGACAGGGAATCAGCCCCAGCATTTT	CASSQRTGNQPQHF	TRBD1	TRBV3-1	TRBJ1-5	few
TGTGCCAGCAGTCGGACGGTCACCGGGGAGCTGTTTTTT	CASSRTVTGELFF	NA	TRBV12-3/TRBV12-4	TRBJ2-2	NA
TGTGCCAGCAGTCCCTCGGGCATAAGGGCGTACTTC	CASSPSGIRAYF	NA	TRBV6-2/TRBV6-3	TRBJ2-7	few
TGTGCCAGCAGCCAAAGGCAGGGAGAGAACATTCAGTACTTC	CASSQRQGENIQYF	NA	TRBV4-2	TRBJ2-4	few